This TCR beta chain was identified during a study of T-cell memory formation after mild COVID-19. Study information: Across donors, TCR clusters were largely donor specific.

V shed 4 bases and J 3 bases; nucleotides not matched to a gene: 5. The length of the CDR3 is 15 residues. Germline V CDR1 and CDR2: SGHRS, YFSETQ. The 5'RACE method, run with constant-segment primers, produced TCR alpha and TCR beta cDNA libraries (carrying sample barcodes and UMIs). From the 5' RACE reads, TCRdb called clonotypes with MiXCR, one entry per CDR3 protein. The profile shows about 55,000 distinct CDR3 sequences, roughly 26% of them singletons. The sequencing sample was made of PBMCs or a T cell subset sorted from them (not recorded which). This sequence originates from a man aged 18-30 years who had mild COVID-19 (a few samples of this study predate the infection). Cell type and time point are not known. The chain combines TRBV5-1 with TRBJ2-3; 10 nucleotides agree with TRBD1. The CDR3 is CASSLGQGSTDTQYF. The DNA for the CDR3 is TGCGCCAGCAGCCTGGGACAGGGGTCGACAGATACGCAGTATTTT.